This T cell receptor beta chain was profiled in a study of response to subunit inactivated influenza vaccine. Points from the study as a whole: The authors offered the suggestion that each seasonal influenza vaccination recruits few new T cells.

TCRdb ran MiXCR on the RT-PCR reads and lists one entry per CDR3 protein. The sample lists around 580,000 distinct CDR3 sequences; roughly 15% were seen once. This clonotype was counted only a few times. Its antigen is currently unknown. The ends were cut back, 4 bases at V and 3 bases at J, with 9 bases in the middle. This CDR3 is 13 amino acids long. Germline lookup yields CDR1 LGHDT and CDR2 YNNKEL (reference sequence). The sequence derives from a man aged 45 to 65 who received an inactivated influenza vaccine. The V call is TRBV3-1, the J call TRBJ1-2; D remains ambiguous. The source material was PBMCs from blood, sampled 11 to 12 days after vaccination. This CDR3 is CASSPTEYYGYTF. Here the CDR3 DNA reads TGTGCCAGCAGCCCAACAGAATACTATGGCTACACCTTC.